These T cell receptor beta chains were read from a single sample in a study of T cell responses to AZD1222 COVID-19 vaccine. The assay was immunoSEQ multiplex PCR, and TCRdb's table has in-frame clones only and misses some. The table shows approximately 74,000 clones, with approximately 90% occurring only once. Sample: peripheral blood, taken 28 days after the second AZD1222 dose. The receptors were sampled from an adult who received the AZD1222 COVID-19 vaccine. Each CDR3 is given with its conserved first and last residue. The order of the fields is V gene, J gene, clone size, CDR3 length, D gene, CDR3 protein, CDR3 DNA. D genes are given only for firm matches. Rows may omit the clone size; those that give it use once, few, many or a size class.

V gene: TRBV29-1
J gene: TRBJ2-1
clone size: NA
CDR3 length: 13
D gene: TRBD2
CDR3 protein: CSGAWLAGEEGFF
CDR3 DNA: TGCAGCGGGGCCTGGCTAGCGGGAGAGGAAGGGTTCTTC

V gene: TRBV6-4
J gene: TRBJ2-3
clone size: few
CDR3 length: 14
D gene: TRBD1
CDR3 protein: CASSDGQGADTQYF
CDR3 DNA: TGTGCCAGCAGTGACGGACAGGGGGCAGATACGCAGTATTTT

V gene: TRBV5-8
J gene: TRBJ1-3
clone size: NA
CDR3 length: 16
D gene: TRBD1
CDR3 protein: CASSSQTGTVGNTIYF
CDR3 DNA: TGTGCCAGCAGCTCCCAAACCGGGACAGTCGGAAACACCATATATTTT

V gene: TRBV12-3/TRBV12-4
J gene: TRBJ1-1
clone size: NA
CDR3 length: 13
D gene: TRBD1
CDR3 protein: CASCGTANTEAFF
CDR3 DNA: TGTGCCAGCTGTGGGACAGCGAACACTGAAGCTTTCTTT

V gene: TRBV19
J gene: TRBJ2-5
clone size: NA
CDR3 length: 13
D gene: NA
CDR3 protein: CASSIYGQETQYF
CDR3 DNA: TGTGCCAGTAGTATTTACGGACAAGAGACCCAGTACTTC

V gene: TRBV6-5
J gene: TRBJ1-5
clone size: NA
CDR3 length: 14
D gene: NA
CDR3 protein: CASKRRQALQPQHF
CDR3 DNA: TGTGCCAGCAAGCGCCGACAGGCCCTTCAGCCCCAGCATTTT

V gene: TRBV6-5
J gene: TRBJ2-7
clone size: NA
CDR3 length: 14
D gene: TRBD1
CDR3 protein: CASSPTGIVDEQYF
CDR3 DNA: TGTGCCAGCAGCCCGACAGGGATCGTCGACGAGCAGTACTTC

V gene: TRBV5-1
J gene: TRBJ2-2
clone size: NA
CDR3 length: 14
D gene: NA
CDR3 protein: CASSPGRVDGELFF
CDR3 DNA: TGCGCCAGCAGCCCCGGTCGGGTGGACGGGGAGCTGTTTTTT

V gene: TRBV7-8
J gene: TRBJ2-5
clone size: NA
CDR3 length: 14
D gene: TRBD2
CDR3 protein: CASSPLAFQETQYF
CDR3 DNA: TGTGCCAGCAGCCCACTAGCGTTTCAAGAGACCCAGTACTTC

V gene: TRBV30
J gene: TRBJ1-5
clone size: once
CDR3 length: 12
D gene: TRBD1
CDR3 protein: CAWNQQGRAQHF
CDR3 DNA: TGTGCCTGGAATCAACAGGGGAGGGCCCAGCATTTT

V gene: TRBV5-8
J gene: TRBJ2-3
clone size: NA
CDR3 length: 16
D gene: NA
CDR3 protein: CASSFLGAIRTDTQYF
CDR3 DNA: TGTGCCAGCAGTTTCTTGGGGGCAATACGCACAGATACGCAGTATTTT

V gene: TRBV6-8
J gene: TRBJ2-3
clone size: NA
CDR3 length: 14
D gene: NA
CDR3 protein: CAGGPGERTDTQYF
CDR3 DNA: TGTGCCGGGGGTCCAGGGGAGAGGACAGATACGCAGTATTTT

V gene: TRBV19
J gene: TRBJ2-3
clone size: NA
CDR3 length: 14
D gene: NA
CDR3 protein: CASRSGEGVDTQYF
CDR3 DNA: TGTGCCAGTAGATCAGGGGAGGGTGTGGATACGCAGTATTTT

V gene: TRBV6-5
J gene: TRBJ2-1
clone size: NA
CDR3 length: 15
D gene: NA
CDR3 protein: CASRHGTPRGNEQFF
CDR3 DNA: TGTGCCAGCAGGCACGGGACACCACGAGGGAATGAGCAGTTCTTC

V gene: TRBV6-5
J gene: TRBJ2-3
clone size: NA
CDR3 length: 14
D gene: TRBD1
CDR3 protein: CASSRYQGADTQYF
CDR3 DNA: TGTGCCAGCAGTCGTTACCAGGGGGCAGATACGCAGTATTTT

V gene: TRBV2
J gene: TRBJ1-5
clone size: NA
CDR3 length: 14
D gene: NA
CDR3 protein: CASSEEGGNQPQHF
CDR3 DNA: TGTGCCAGCAGTGAAGAGGGAGGCAATCAGCCCCAGCATTTT

V gene: TRBV12-5
J gene: TRBJ1-2
clone size: NA
CDR3 length: 13
D gene: NA
CDR3 protein: CASGLMDWRGYTF
CDR3 DNA: TGTGCTAGTGGTCTGATGGACTGGAGGGGCTACACCTTC

V gene: TRBV3-1/TRBV3-2
J gene: TRBJ2-1
clone size: NA
CDR3 length: 16
D gene: TRBD2
CDR3 protein: CASSSRGGPTNNEQFF
CDR3 DNA: TGTGCCAGCAGCTCCCGGGGAGGGCCTACTAACAATGAGCAGTTCTTC

V gene: TRBV30
J gene: TRBJ1-4
clone size: NA
CDR3 length: 15
D gene: NA
CDR3 protein: CAWSPWVATNEKLFF
CDR3 DNA: TGTGCCTGGAGTCCCTGGGTTGCAACTAATGAAAAACTGTTTTTT

V gene: TRBV9
J gene: TRBJ1-1
clone size: NA
CDR3 length: 15
D gene: TRBD1
CDR3 protein: CASSALGTGDTEAFF
CDR3 DNA: TGTGCCAGCAGCGCCCTCGGGACAGGGGACACTGAAGCTTTCTTT

V gene: TRBV11-2
J gene: TRBJ1-1
clone size: NA
CDR3 length: 13
D gene: NA
CDR3 protein: CASSISANTEAFF
CDR3 DNA: TGTGCCAGCAGCATCTCAGCGAACACTGAAGCTTTCTTT

V gene: TRBV4-2
J gene: TRBJ2-1
clone size: NA
CDR3 length: 16
D gene: TRBD2
CDR3 protein: CASSQVFAGAYNEQFF
CDR3 DNA: TGTGCCAGCAGCCAAGTCTTTGCGGGAGCCTACAATGAGCAGTTCTTC

V gene: TRBV6-5
J gene: TRBJ1-4
clone size: NA
CDR3 length: 15
D gene: NA
CDR3 protein: CASSLRAGTNEKLFF
CDR3 DNA: TGTGCCAGCAGCCTCAGGGCTGGGACTAATGAAAAACTGTTTTTT

V gene: TRBV19
J gene: TRBJ2-1
clone size: NA
CDR3 length: 18
D gene: TRBD1
CDR3 protein: CASSIADFRDRVNNEQFF
CDR3 DNA: TGTGCCAGTAGTATAGCCGATTTCCGGGACAGAGTAAACAATGAGCAGTTCTTC

V gene: TRBV5-8
J gene: TRBJ1-1
clone size: NA
CDR3 length: 15
D gene: NA
CDR3 protein: CASSLDRGQNTEAFF
CDR3 DNA: TGTGCCAGCAGCTTGGATAGGGGTCAGAACACTGAAGCTTTCTTT

V gene: TRBV18
J gene: TRBJ2-7
clone size: NA
CDR3 length: 16
D gene: NA
CDR3 protein: CASSPDPPTAGYEQYF
CDR3 DNA: TGTGCCAGCTCACCTGACCCCCCCACAGCTGGGTACGAGCAGTACTTC

V gene: TRBV7-2
J gene: TRBJ1-2
clone size: NA
CDR3 length: 17
D gene: TRBD1
CDR3 protein: CASSLASYTTGDYGYTF
CDR3 DNA: TGTGCCAGCAGCTTAGCGTCTTATACCACAGGGGACTATGGCTACACCTTC